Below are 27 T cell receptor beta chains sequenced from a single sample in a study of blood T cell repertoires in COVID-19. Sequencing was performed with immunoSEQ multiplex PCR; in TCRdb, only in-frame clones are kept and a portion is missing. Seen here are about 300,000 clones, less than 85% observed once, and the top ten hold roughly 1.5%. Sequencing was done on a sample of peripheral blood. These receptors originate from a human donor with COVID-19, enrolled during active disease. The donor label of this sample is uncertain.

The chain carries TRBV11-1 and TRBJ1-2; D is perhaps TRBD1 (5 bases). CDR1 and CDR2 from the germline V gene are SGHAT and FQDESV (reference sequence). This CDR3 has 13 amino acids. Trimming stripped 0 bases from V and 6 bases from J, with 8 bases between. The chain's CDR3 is CASSLAGADGYTF. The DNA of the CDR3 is TGTGCCAGCAGCTTAGCAGGGGCCGATGGCTACACCTTC.

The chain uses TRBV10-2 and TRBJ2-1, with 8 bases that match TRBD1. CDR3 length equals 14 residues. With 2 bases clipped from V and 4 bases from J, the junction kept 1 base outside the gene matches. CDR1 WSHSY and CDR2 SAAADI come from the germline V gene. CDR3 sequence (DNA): TGCGCCAGCAGTGAGCAGGGGGCATACAATGAGCAGTTCTTC. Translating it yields CASSEQGAYNEQFF.

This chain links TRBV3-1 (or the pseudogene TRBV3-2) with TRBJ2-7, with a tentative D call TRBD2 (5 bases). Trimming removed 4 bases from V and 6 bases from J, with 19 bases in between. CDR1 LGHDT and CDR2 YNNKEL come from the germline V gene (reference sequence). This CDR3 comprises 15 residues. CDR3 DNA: TGTGCCAGCAGCCGTGTTGCGGGCCCGGCGGGCGAGCAGTACTTC. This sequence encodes CASSRVAGPAGEQYF.

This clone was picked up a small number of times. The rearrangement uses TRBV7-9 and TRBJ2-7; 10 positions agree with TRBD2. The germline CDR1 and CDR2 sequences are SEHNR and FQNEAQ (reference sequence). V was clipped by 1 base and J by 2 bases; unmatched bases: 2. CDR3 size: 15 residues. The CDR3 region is CASSLVLAGTYEQYF. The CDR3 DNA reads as TGTGCCAGCAGCTTAGTACTAGCGGGAACCTACGAGCAGTACTTC.

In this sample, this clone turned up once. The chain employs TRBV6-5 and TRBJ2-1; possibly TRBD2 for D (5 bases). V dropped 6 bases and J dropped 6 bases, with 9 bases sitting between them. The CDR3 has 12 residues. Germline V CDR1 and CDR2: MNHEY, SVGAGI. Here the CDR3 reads CASSRERNEQFF. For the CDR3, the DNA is TGTGCCAGCAGCCGGGAACGCAATGAGCAGTTCTTC.

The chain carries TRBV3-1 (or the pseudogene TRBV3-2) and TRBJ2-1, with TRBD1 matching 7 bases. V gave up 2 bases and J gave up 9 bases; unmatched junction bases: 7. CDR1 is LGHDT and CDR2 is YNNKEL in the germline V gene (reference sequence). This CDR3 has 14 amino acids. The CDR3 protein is CASSQNSGGVEQFF. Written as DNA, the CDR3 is TGTGCCAGCAGCCAAAACTCAGGGGGAGTTGAGCAGTTCTTC.

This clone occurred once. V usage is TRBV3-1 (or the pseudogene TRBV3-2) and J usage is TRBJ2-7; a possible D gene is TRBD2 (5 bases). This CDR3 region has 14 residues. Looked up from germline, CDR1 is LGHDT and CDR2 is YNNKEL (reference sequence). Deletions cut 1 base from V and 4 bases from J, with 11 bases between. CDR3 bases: TGTGCCAGCAGCCAAGCGCTAGCAGATTACGAGCAGTACTTC. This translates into CASSQALADYEQYF.

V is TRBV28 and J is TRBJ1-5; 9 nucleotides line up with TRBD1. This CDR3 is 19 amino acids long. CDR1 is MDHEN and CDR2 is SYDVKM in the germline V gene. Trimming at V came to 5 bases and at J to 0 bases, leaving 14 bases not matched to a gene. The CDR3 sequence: CASSRLTGQGSYSNQPQHF. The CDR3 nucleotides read TGTGCCAGCAGTCGCTTGACTGGACAGGGGTCATATAGCAATCAGCCCCAGCATTTT.

The CDR3 reads CATARSSYNSPLHF. CDR3 in DNA: TGTGCCACCGCCCGGAGCTCCTATAATTCACCCCTCCACTTT. This rearrangement joins TRBV6-5 to TRBJ1-6; D gene ambiguous. The CDR3 loop spans 14 amino acids. The V gene lost 10 bases and the J gene lost 0 bases, with 10 bases spanning the gap. CDR1 and CDR2 (germline): MNHEY, SVGAGI.

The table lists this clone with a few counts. The CDR3 spells CASSTRDRMNTEAFF. CDR3 bases: TGTGCCAGCAGCACGCGGGACAGAATGAACACTGAAGCTTTCTTT. The V gene is TRBV7-8, the J gene TRBJ1-1; the match to TRBD1 covers 7 bases. This CDR3 is 15 amino acids long. CDR1 and CDR2 (germline): SGHVS, FQNEAQ. V was pared by 5 bases and J by 0 bases, with 6 bases of the junction left unmatched.

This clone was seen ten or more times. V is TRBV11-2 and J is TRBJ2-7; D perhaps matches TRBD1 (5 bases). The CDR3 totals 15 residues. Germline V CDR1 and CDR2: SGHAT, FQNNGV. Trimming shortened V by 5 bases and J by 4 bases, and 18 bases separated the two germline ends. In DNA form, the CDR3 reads TGTGCCAGCAGCGTAAATACAGGTGGAGCGTACGAGCAGTACTTC. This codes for CASSVNTGGAYEQYF.

The CDR3 is CASTYTDTQYF. In DNA, the CDR3 is TGTGCCAGCACCTACACAGATACGCAGTATTTT. The chain has TRBV2 and TRBJ2-3; D gene unclear. Germline CDR1 is SNHLY and CDR2 is FYNNEI. This CDR3 is 11 amino acids long. Trimming took off 7 bases at V and 2 bases at J, with 4 bases between the two ends. The full variable domain, with the rest looked up from reference TRBV2 and TRBJ2-3, is EPEVTQTPSHQVTQMGQEVILRCVPISNHLYFYWYRQILGQKVEFLVSFYNNEISEKSEIFDDQFSVERPDGSNFTLKIRSTKLEDSAMYFCASTYTDTQYFGPGTRLTVL.

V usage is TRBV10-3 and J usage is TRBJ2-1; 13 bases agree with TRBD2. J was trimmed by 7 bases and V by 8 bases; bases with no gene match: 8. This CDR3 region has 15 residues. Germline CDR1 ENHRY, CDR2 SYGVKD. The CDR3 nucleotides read TGTGCCATCGGACTAGCGGGAGCCCGGGCAAATGAGCAGTTCTTC. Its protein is CAIGLAGARANEQFF.

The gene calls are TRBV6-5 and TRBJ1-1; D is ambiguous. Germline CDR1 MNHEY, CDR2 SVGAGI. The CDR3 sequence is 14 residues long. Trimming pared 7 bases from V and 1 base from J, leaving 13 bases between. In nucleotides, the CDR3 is TGTGCCAGCAACAAGGGAGCTGGGAACACTGAAGCTTTCTTT. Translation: CASNKGAGNTEAFF.

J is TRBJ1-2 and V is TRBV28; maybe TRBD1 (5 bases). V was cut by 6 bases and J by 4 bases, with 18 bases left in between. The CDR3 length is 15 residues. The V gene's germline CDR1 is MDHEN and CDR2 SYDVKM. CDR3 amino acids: CASRGVGGERYGYTF. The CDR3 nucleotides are TGTGCCAGCAGAGGGGTTGGGGGGGAACGCTATGGCTACACCTTC.

The CDR3 here is CASSLGQGGNTGELFF. DNA of the CDR3: TGTGCCAGCAGCTTGGGACAGGGAGGAAACACCGGGGAGCTGTTTTTT. This chain joins TRBV7-9 and TRBJ2-2; 9 nucleotides agree with TRBD1. J lost 2 bases, V lost 3 bases, and 4 bases had no gene match. This CDR3 has 16 residues. Germline V gene lookup returns CDR1 SEHNR and CDR2 FQNEAQ (reference sequence).

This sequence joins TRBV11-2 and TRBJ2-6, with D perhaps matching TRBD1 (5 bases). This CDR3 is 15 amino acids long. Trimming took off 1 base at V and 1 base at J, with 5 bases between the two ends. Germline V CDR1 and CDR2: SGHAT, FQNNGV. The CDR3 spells CASSLGQSGANVLTF. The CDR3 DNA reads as TGTGCCAGCAGCTTAGGACAGTCTGGGGCCAACGTCCTGACTTTC.

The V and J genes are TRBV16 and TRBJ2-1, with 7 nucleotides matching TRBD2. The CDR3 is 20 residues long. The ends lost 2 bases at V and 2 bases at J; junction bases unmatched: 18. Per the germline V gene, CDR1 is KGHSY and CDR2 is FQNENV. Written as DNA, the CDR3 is TGTGCCAGCAGCCAAGGTGAGAGGCTAGCGGCGCCCTTAGCCTACAATGAGCAGTTCTTC. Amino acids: CASSQGERLAAPLAYNEQFF. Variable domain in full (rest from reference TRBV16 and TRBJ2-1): GEEVAQTPKHLVRGEGQKAKLYCAPIKGHSYVFWYQQVLKNEFKFLISFQNENVFDETGMPKERFSAKCLPNSPCSLEIQATKLEDSAVYFCASSQGERLAAPLAYNEQFFGPGTRLTVL.

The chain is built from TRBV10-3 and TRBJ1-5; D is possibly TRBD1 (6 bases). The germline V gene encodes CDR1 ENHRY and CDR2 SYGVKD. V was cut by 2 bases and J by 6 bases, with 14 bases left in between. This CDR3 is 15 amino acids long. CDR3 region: CAISEGRGGGQPQHF. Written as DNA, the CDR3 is TGTGCCATCAGTGAGGGCAGGGGAGGGGGTCAGCCCCAGCATTTT.

The CDR3 nucleotides read TGTGCCAGCAGAACGGACACCGGGGAGCTGTTTTTT. Translation gives CASRTDTGELFF. This chain links TRBV7-9 with TRBJ2-2; D is unresolved. Trimming pared 6 bases from V and 3 bases from J, leaving 5 bases between. From germline, CDR1 is SEHNR and CDR2 FQNEAQ (reference sequence). CDR3 length: 12 amino acids.

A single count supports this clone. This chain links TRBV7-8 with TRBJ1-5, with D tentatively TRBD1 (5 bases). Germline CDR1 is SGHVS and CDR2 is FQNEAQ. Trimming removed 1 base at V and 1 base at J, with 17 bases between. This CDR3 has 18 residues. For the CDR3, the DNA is TGTGCCAGCAGCTTAGTTGGATGGGGCCCAGTCAGCAATCAGCCCCAGCATTTT. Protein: CASSLVGWGPVSNQPQHF.

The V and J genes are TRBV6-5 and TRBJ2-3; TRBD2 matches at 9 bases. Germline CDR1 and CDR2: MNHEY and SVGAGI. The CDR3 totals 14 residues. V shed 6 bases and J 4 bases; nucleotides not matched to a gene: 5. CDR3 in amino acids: CASRGTSNSDTQYF. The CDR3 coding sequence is TGTGCCAGCAGGGGGACTAGCAATTCAGATACGCAGTATTTT.

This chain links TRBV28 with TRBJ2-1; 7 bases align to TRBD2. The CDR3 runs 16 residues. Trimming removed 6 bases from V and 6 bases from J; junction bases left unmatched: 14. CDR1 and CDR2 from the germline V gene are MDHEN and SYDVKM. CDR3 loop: CASRRIPGLSPNEQFF. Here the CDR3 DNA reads TGTGCCAGCAGACGTATCCCGGGACTATCGCCCAATGAGCAGTTCTTC.

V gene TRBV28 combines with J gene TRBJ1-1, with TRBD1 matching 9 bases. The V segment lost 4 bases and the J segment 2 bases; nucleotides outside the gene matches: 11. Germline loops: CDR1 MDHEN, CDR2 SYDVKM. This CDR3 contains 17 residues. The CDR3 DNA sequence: TGTGCCAGCAGTTCAATCACGACGACAGGGGGTAACACTGAAGCTTTCTTT. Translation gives CASSSITTTGGNTEAFF. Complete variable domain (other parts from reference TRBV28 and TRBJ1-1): DVKVTQSSRYLVKRTGEKVFLECVQDMDHENMFWYRQDPGLGLRLIYFSYDVKMKEKGDIPEGYSVSREKKERFSLILESASTNQTSMYLCASSSITTTGGNTEAFFGQGTRLTVV.

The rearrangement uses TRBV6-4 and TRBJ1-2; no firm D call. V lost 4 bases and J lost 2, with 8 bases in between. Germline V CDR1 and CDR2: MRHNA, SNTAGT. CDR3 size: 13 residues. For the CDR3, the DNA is TGTGCCAGCAGTGGGGAGAGGAACTATGGCTACACCTTC. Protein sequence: CASSGERNYGYTF.

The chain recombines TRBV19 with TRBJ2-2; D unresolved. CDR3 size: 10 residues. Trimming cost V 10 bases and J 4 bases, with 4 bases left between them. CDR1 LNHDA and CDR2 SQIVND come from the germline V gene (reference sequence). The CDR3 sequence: CATGTGELFF. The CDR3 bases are TGTGCCACCGGCACCGGGGAGCTGTTTTTT.

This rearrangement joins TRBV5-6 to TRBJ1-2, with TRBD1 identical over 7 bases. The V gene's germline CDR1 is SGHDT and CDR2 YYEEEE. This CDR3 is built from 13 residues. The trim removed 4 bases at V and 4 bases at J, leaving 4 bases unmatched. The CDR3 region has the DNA TGTGCCAGCAGCCGGGCAGGGGGCTATGGCTACACCTTC. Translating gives CASSRAGGYGYTF.